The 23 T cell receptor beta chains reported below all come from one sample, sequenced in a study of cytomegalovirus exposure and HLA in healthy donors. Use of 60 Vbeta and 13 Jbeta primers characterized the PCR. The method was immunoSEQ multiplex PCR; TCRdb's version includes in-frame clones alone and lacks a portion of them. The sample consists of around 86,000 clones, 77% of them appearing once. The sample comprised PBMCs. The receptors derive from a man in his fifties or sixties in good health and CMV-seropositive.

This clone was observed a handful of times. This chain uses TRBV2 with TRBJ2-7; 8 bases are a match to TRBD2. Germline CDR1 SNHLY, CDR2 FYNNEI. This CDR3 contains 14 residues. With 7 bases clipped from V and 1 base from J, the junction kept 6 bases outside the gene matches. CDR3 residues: CASKGGRQSYEQYF. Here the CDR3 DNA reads TGTGCCAGCAAAGGCGGGAGGCAATCCTACGAGCAGTACTTC.

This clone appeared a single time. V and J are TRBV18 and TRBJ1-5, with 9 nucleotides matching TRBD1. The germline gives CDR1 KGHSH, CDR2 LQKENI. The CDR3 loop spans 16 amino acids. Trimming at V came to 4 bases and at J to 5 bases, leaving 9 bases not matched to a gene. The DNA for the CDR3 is TGTGCCAGCTCACGACAGGGGGGCAATAACGATCAGCCCCAGCATTTT. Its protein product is CASSRQGGNNDQPQHF.

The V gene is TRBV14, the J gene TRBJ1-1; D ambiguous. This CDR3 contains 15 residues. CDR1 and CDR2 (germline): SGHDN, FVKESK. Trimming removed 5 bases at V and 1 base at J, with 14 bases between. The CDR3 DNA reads TGTGCCAGCAGCAAAGCCGGGAGACGGAACACTGAAGCTTTCTTT. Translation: CASSKAGRRNTEAFF.

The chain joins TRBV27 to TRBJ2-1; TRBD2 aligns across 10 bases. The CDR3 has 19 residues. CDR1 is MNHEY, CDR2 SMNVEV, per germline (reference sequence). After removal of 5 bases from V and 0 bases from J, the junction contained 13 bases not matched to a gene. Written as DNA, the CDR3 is TGTGCCAGCAGTCGCGATCCATTCCTAGCGGGAGTCTCCTACAATGAGCAGTTCTTC. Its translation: CASSRDPFLAGVSYNEQFF.

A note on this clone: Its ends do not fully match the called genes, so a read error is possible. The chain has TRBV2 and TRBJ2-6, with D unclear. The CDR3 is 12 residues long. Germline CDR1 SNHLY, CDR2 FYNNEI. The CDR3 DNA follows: TGTGCCAGCAGTGAAGGGGCCAACGGCCTGACTTTC. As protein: CASSEGANGLTF.

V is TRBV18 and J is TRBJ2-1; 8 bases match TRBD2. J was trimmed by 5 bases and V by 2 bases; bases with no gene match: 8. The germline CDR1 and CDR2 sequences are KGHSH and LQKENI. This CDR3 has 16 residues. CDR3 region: CASSPTGTRVHNEQFF. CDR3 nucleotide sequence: TGTGCCAGCTCACCAACCGGGACTAGGGTTCACAATGAGCAGTTCTTC.

The DNA of the CDR3 is TGTGCCAGCAGCTTTTCTCTGGCGGGACTCTACGAGCAGTACTTC. Translation: CASSFSLAGLYEQYF. The chain combines TRBV5-6 with TRBJ2-7; maybe TRBD2 (6 bases). The CDR3 length is 15 residues. The V gene lost 2 bases and the J gene lost 3 bases, with 15 bases spanning the gap. Germline V CDR1 and CDR2: SGHDT, YYEEEE.

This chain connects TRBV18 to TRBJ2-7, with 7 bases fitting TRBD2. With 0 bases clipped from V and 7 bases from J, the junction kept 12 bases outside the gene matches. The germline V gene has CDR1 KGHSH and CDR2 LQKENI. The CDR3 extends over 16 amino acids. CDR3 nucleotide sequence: TGTGCCAGCTCACCACCAGTAGCGACTAGCCCTCCGGAGCAGTACTTC. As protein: CASSPPVATSPPEQYF. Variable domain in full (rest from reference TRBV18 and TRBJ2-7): NAGVMQNPRHLVRRRGQEARLRCSPMKGHSHVYWYRQLPEEGLKFMVYLQKENIIDESGMPKERFSAEFPKEGPSILRIQQVVRGDSAAYFCASSPPVATSPPEQYFGPGTRLTVT.

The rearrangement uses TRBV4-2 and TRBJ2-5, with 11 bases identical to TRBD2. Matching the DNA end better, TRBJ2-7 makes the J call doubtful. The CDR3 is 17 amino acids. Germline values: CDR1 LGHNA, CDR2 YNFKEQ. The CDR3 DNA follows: TGTGCCAGCAGCCCCTCCCCCGCGGGGACTAGCGGCTACGAGCAGTACTTC. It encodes CASSPSPAGTSGYEQYF.

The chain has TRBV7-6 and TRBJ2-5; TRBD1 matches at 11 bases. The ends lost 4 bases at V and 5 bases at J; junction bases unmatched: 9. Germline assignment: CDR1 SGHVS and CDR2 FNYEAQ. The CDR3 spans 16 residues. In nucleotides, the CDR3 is TGTGCCAGCAGCTCGTATGGACAGGGGGCGCGGGAGACCCAGTACTTC. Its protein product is CASSSYGQGARETQYF.

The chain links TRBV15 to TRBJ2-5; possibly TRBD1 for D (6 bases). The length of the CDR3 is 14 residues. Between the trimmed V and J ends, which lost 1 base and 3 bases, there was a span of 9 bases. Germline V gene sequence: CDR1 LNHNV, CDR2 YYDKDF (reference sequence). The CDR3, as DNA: TGTGCCACCAGCAGAGGTTCAGGGGAAGAGACCCAGTACTTC. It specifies CATSRGSGEETQYF.

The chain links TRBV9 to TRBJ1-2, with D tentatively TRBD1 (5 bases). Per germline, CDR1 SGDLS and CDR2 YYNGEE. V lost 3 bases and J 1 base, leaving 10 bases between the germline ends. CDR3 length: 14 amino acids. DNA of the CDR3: TGTGCCAGCAGCGCTGACAGTGATAACTATGGCTACACCTTC. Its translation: CASSADSDNYGYTF.

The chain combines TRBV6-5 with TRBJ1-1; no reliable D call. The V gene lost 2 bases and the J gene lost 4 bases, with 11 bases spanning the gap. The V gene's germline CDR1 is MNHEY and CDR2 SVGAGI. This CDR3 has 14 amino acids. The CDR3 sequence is CASSYQQDSTEAFF. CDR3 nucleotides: TGTGCCAGCAGTTACCAGCAGGATTCCACTGAAGCTTTCTTT.

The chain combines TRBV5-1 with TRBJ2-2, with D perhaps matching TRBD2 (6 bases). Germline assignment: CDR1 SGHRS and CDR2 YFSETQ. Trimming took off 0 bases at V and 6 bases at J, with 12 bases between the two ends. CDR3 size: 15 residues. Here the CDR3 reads CASSLAPGDPGELFF. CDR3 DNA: TGCGCCAGCAGCTTGGCCCCGGGAGATCCCGGGGAGCTGTTTTTT.

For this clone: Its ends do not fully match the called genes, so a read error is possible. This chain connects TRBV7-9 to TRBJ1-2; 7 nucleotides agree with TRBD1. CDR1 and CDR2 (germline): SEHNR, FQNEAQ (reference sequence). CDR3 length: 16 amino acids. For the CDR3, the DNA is TGTTCCAGCAGCTCCCCTCCGGGACAGACGAACTATGGCTACACCTTC. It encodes CSSSSPPGQTNYGYTF. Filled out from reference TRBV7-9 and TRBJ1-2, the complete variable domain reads DTGVSQNPRHKITKRGQNVTFRCDPISEHNRLYWYRQTLGQGPEFLTYFQNEAQLEKSRLLSDRFSAERPKGSFSTLEIQRTEQGDSAMYLCSSSSPPGQTNYGYTFGSGTRLTVV.

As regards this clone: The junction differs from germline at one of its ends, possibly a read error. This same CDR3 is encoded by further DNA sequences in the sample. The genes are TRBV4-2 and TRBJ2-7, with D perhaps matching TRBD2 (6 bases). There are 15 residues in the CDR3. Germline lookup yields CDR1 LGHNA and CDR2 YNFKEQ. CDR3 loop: CASSQGVAVTYEQYF. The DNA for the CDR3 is TGTGCCAGCAGCCAAGGGGTAGCGGTTACCTACGAGCAGTACTTT.

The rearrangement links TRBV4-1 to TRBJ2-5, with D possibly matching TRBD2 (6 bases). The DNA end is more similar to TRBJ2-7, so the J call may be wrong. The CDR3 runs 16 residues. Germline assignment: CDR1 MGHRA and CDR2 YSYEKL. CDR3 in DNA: TGCGCCAGCAGCGGCTCCCGGGACTTAGGGTGGTACGAGCAGTACTTC. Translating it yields CASSGSRDLGWYEQYF.

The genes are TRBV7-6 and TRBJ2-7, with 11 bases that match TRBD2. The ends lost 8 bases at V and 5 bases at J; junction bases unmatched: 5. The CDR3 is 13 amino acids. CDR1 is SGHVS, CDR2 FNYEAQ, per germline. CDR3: CASSGLAGDEQYF. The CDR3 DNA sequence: TGTGCCAGCTCTGGACTAGCGGGTGACGAGCAGTACTTC.

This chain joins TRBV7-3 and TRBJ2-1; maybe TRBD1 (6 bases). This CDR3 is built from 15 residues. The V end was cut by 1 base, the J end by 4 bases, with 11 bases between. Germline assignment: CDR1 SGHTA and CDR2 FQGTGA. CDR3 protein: CASSLRQDFYNEQFF. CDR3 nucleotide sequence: TGTGCCAGCAGCTTAAGACAGGACTTTTACAATGAGCAGTTCTTC.

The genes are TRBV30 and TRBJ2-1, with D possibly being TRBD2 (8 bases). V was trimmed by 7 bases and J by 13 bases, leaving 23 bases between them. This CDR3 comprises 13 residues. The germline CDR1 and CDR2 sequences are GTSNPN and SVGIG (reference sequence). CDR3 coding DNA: TGTGCCTTAAGGGGGCTAGCGGGCCTACGACAGTTCTTC. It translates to CALRGLAGLRQFF.

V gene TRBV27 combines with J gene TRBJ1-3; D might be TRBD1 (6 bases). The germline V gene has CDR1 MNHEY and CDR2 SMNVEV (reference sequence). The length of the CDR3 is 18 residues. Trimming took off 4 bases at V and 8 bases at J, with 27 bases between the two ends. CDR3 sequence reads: CASSSLRDNLRPSHTIYF. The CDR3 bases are TGTGCCAGCAGTTCCCTCCGGGACAATCTTAGACCCTCCCACACCATATATTTT.

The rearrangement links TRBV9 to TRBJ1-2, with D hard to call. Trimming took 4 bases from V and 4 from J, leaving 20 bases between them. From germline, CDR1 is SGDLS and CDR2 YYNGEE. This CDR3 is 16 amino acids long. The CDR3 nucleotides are TGTGCCAGCAGCCCGACTCGGGTCCAAACCCCCTATGGCTACACCTTC. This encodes CASSPTRVQTPYGYTF.

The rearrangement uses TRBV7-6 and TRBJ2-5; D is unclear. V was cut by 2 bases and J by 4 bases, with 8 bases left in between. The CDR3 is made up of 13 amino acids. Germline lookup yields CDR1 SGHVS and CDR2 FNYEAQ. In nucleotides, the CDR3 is TGTGCCAGCAGCTTAAGCGAGCCAGAGACCCAGTACTTC. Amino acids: CASSLSEPETQYF.